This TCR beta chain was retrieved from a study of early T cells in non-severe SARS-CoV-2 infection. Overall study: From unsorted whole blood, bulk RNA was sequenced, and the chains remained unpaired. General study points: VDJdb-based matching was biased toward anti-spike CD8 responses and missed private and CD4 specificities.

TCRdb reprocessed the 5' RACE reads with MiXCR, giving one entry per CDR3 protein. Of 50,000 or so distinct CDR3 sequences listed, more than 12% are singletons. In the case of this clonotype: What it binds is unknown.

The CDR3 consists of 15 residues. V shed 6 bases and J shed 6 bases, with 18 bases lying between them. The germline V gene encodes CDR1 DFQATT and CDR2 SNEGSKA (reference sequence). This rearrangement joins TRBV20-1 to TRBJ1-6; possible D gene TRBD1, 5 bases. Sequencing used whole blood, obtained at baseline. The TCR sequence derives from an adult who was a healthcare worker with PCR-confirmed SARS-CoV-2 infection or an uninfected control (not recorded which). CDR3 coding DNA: TGCAGTGCGGACCTGGGTACAGGCCTTAATTCACCCCTCCACTTT. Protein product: CSADLGTGLNSPLHF.